The source of this TCR beta chain is a study of blood T cell repertoires in COVID-19. Whole-study context: Spain, Italy and the United States supplied samples that represented acute and convalescent COVID-19. Sources were T cells, B-cell-depleted T cells, or PBMCs; the material itself was cDNA or gDNA.

TCRdb's copy holds only in-frame clones and misses some; the assay was immunoSEQ multiplex PCR. The table includes approximately 200,000 clones, roughly 82% detected once. The study recruited people aged roughly 18 to 100 years across roughly 25 US areas. Cohort assignment relied on participant-reported clinical history. This CDR3 contains 12 residues. The germline gives CDR1 KGHDR, CDR2 SFDVKD. Trimming took 4 bases from V and 9 from J, leaving 11 bases between them. The V gene is TRBV24-1, the J gene TRBJ1-1; D is ambiguous. The source material was PBMCs or T cells enriched from blood (not recorded which). The TCR sequence derives from a woman in her twenties or thirties who had recovered from COVID-19. The CDR3 spells CATSDPGFKAFF. The DNA for the CDR3 is TGTGCCACCAGTGACCCGGGATTTAAAGCTTTCTTT.